This T cell receptor (beta chain) is drawn from a study of T-cell memory formation after mild COVID-19 (dated by TCRdb to the early 2020s). For the study in its entirety: Most TCR sequence clusters were specific to one of the two donors. The cohort was made up of two young adult volunteers, one female and one male, who were previously healthy. Longitudinal TCRalpha and TCRbeta repertoire sequencing tracked T-cell clones expanding and contracting after mild COVID-19 in a couple of donors.

The instrument given in TCRdb is Illumina NovaSeq 6000. TCRalpha and TCRbeta cDNA libraries were built by 5'RACE with constant-segment primers, adding sample barcodes and unique molecular identifiers. RNA was extracted from every sample with Trizol reagent. Libraries were amplified in two PCR steps, with a second sample barcode and Illumina TruSeq adapters added in the second step. Libraries were sequenced on an Illumina NovaSeq with 2 x 150 bp paired-end reads. In the original analysis: Reads were demultiplexed and collapsed into UMI-guided consensus sequences with migec v1.2.7. Using mixcr v2.1.11, the UMI consensuses were aligned to TRA and TRB V and J templates and assembled into clonotypes. A clonotype was counted as expanded or contracted only if both edgeR and NoisET called the change significant, with noise models trained on biological replicates. For edgeR calls, the cutoffs were a false discovery rate-adjusted p below 0.01 and a log2 fold-change threshold of 1. As an exploratory analysis of dynamics, max-normalized trajectories of the 1000 most abundant clonotypes were examined with PCA combined with hierarchical clustering. Separately sequenced CD4+ and CD8+ repertoires were used to assign the CD4 or CD8 phenotype of responding clones. TCRdb handled the public reads itself, with Q25 trimming in fastp and clone calling in MiXCR, and kept productive beta chains. Merged by CDR3 protein, the rows form single entries marked with the most common genes and DNA. The V and J calls here are based on TCRdb, not the publication. In all, the sample holds around 250,000 distinct CDR3 sequences, and more than 8% of those were seen once. Together, the top ten hold roughly a fifth of the sample.

V and J are trimmed by 0 bases and 3 bases, and the gene matches miss 6 bases of the junction. Taken from cysteine to valine, the CDR3 has 15 residues. The only DNA kept is the CDR3, 45 bases in frame from the first base. Sequences SGHRS (CDR1) and YFSETQ (CDR2) are obtained from the germline V gene. Overall study outcomes, separate from this receptor: Contracting CD4+ clones appeared mostly in the CM and EM memory subsets, whereas CD8+ clones were enriched in EMRA. The detection of some responding clones in pre-infection memory suggests that pre-existing cross-reactive memory T cells joined the SARS-CoV-2 response. From day 15 to 85, contracting clones showed balanced CD4/CD8 phenotypes, whereas a second wave of clones that expanded from day 15 to 37 leaned towards CD4+. SARS-CoV-2 specificity was not confirmed for the second-wave clones peaking on day 37. The study covered only a couple of mild cases, and larger cohorts including severe cases with pre-infection samples were considered necessary.

Ficoll-Paque density gradient centrifugation was the method used to isolate PBMCs. This clonotype was found many times. The antigen it binds to is not known. There are no base qualities to consult, and no much larger clone falls within one base. In this chain, TRBV5-1 is recombined with TRBJ2-7, with 7 central nucleotides matching TRBD1. The TCR comes from a man younger than 35 who had mild COVID-19 (a few samples of this study predate the infection). The sample titles of this study are shuffled in the database, so cell type and time point are left out; the donor was told from shared clones. The sequenced sample was PBMCs or a T cell subset sorted from them (not recorded which). The DNA is TGCGCCAGCAGCTTGGCCCCGACAGGGAACTACGAGCAGTACGTC. This codes for CASSLAPTGNYEQYV.